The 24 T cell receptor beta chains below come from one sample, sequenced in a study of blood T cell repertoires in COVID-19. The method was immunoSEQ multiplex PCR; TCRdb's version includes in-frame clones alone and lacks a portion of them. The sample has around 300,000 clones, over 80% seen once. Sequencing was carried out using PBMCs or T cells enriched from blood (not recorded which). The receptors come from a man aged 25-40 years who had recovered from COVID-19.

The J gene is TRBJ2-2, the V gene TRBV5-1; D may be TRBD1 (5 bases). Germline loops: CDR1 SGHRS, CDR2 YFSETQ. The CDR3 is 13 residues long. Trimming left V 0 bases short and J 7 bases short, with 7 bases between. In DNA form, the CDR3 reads TGCGCCAGCAGCTTGGTCCAGGGCGGGGAGCTGTTTTTT. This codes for CASSLVQGGELFF.

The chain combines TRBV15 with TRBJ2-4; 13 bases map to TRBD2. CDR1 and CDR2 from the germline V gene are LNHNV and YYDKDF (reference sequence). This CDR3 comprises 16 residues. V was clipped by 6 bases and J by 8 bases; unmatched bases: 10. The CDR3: CATSSTLAGGLDIQYF. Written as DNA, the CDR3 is TGTGCCACCAGTTCCACACTAGCGGGGGGGCTAGACATTCAGTACTTC. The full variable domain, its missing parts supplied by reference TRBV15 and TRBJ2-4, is DAMVIQNPRYQVTQFGKPVTLSCSQTLNHNVMYWYQQKSSQAPKLLFHYYDKDFNNEADTPDNFQSRRPNTSFCFLDIRSPGLGDTAMYLCATSSTLAGGLDIQYFGAGTRLSVL.

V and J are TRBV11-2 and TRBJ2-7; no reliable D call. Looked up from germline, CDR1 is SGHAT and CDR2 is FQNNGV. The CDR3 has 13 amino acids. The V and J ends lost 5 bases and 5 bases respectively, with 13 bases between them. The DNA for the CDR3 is TGTGCCAGCAGCCCACGGCCAGGCCACGAGCAGTACTTC. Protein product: CASSPRPGHEQYF. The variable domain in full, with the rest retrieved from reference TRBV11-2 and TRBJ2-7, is EAGVAQSPRYKIIEKRQSVAFWCNPISGHATLYWYQQILGQGPKLLIQFQNNGVVDDSQLPKDRFSAERLKGVDSTLKIQPAKLEDSAVYLCASSPRPGHEQYFGPGTRLTVT.

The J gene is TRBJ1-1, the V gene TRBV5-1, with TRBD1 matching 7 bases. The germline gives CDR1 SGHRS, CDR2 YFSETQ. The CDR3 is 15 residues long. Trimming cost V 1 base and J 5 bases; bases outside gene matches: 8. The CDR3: CASSLFGDRATEAFF. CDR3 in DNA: TGCGCCAGCAGCTTGTTTGGCGACAGGGCGACTGAAGCTTTCTTT.

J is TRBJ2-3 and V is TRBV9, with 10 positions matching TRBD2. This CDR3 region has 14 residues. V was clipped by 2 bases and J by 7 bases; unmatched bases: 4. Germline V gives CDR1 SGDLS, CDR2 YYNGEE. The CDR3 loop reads CASSVGTSAYTQYF. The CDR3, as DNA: TGTGCCAGCAGCGTCGGGACTAGCGCCTATACGCAGTATTTT.

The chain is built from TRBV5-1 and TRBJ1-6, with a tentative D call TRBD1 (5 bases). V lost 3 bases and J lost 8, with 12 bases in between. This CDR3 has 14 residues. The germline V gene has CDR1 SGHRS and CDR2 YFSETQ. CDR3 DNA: TGCGCCAGCAGCTCAAGGGGTAGGGATTCACCCCTCCACTTT. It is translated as CASSSRGRDSPLHF. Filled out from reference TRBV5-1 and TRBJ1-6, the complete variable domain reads KAGVTQTPRYLIKTRGQQVTLSCSPISGHRSVSWYQQTPGQGLQFLFEYFSETQRNKGNFPGRFSGRQFSNSRSEMNVSTLELGDSALYLCASSSRGRDSPLHFGNGTRLTVT.

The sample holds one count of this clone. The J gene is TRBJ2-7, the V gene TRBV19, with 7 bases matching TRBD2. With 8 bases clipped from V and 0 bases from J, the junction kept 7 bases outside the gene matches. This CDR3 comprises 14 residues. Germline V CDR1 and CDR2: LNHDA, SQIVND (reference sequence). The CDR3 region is CASQIAGSSYEQYF. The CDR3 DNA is TGTGCCAGTCAGATAGCGGGCAGCTCCTACGAGCAGTACTTC.

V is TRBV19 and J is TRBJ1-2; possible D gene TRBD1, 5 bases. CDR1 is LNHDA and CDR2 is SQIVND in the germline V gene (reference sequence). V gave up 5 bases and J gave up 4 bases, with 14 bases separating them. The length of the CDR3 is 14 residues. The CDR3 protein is CASSRTSQLYGYTF. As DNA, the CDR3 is TGTGCCAGTAGTCGGACATCCCAACTCTATGGCTACACCTTC. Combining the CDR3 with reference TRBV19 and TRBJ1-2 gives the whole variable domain DGGITQSPKYLFRKEGQNVTLSCEQNLNHDAMYWYRQDPGQGLRLIYYSQIVNDFQKGDIAEGYSVSREKKESFPLTVTSAQKNPTAFYLCASSRTSQLYGYTFGSGTRLTVV.

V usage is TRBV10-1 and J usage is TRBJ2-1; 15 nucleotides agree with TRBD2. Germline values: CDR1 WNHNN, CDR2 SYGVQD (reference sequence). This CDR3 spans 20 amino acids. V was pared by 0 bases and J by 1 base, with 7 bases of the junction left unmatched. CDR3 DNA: TGCGCCAGCAGTGAGTCAGGTATGGGACTAGCGGGGGGTTCCTACAATGAGCAGTTCTTC. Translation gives CASSESGMGLAGGSYNEQFF.

The chain's CDR3 is CASSSTGFRTGELFF. The CDR3 region has the DNA TGTGCCAGCAGTTCAACAGGGTTCCGGACCGGGGAGCTGTTTTTT. The chain links TRBV28 to TRBJ2-2; maybe TRBD1 (6 bases). From germline, CDR1 is MDHEN and CDR2 SYDVKM. This CDR3 has 15 residues. V lost 4 bases and J lost 5, with 14 bases in between.

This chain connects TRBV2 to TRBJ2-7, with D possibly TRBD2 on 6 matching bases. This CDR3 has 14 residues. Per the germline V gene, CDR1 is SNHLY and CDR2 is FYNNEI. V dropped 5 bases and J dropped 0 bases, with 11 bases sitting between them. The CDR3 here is CASSRTILSYEQYF. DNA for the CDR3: TGTGCCAGCAGTCGGACTATCCTCTCCTACGAGCAGTACTTC.

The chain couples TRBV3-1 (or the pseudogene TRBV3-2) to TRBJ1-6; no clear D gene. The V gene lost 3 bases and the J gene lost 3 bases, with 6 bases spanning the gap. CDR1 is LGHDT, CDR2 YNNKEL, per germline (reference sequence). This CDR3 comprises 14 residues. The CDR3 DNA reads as TGTGCCAGCAGCCAGAAGCACTATAATTCACCCCTCCACTTT. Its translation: CASSQKHYNSPLHF.

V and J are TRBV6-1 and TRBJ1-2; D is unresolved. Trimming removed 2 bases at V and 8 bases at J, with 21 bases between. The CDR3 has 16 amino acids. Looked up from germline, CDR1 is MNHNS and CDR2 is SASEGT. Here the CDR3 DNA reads TGTGCCAGCAGTGAAAAGGGCTTGGGAGCGCTAGGGGGCTACACCTTC. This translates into CASSEKGLGALGGYTF.

CDR3 sequence (DNA): TGTGCCAGCCGCCCCGCGGGGCTTAATTCACCCCTCCACTTT. Amino acids: CASRPAGLNSPLHF. The chain has TRBV27 and TRBJ1-6; TRBD1 is a possible D gene (5 bases). The CDR3 extends over 14 amino acids. The germline gives CDR1 MNHEY, CDR2 SMNVEV (reference sequence). The V end lost 8 bases, the J end lost 6 bases, and 14 bases lay between the germline ends.

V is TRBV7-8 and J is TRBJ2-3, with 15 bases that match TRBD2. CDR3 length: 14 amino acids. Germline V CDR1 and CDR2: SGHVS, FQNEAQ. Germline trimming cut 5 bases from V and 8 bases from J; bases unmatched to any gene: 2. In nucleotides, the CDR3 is TGTGCCAGCAGCCGGACTAGCGGGGGGGGTACGCAGTATTTT. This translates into CASSRTSGGGTQYF.

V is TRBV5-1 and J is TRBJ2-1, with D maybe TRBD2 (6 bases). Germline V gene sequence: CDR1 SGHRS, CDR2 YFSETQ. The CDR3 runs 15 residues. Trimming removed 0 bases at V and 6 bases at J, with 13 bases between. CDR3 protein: CASSLVIPGVNEQFF. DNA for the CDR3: TGCGCCAGCAGCTTGGTTATCCCGGGGGTCAATGAGCAGTTCTTC.

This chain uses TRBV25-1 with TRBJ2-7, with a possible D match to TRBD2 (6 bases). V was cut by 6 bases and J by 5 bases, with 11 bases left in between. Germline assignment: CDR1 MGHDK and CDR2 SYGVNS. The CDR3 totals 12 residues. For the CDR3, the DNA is TGTGCCAGCAGCACGTGGGGGGACGAGCAGTACTTC. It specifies CASSTWGDEQYF.

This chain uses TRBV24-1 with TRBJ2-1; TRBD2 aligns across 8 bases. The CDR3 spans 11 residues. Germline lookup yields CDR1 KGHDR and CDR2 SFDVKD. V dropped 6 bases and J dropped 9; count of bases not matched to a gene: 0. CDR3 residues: CATSLAGEQFF. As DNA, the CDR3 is TGTGCCACCAGTCTAGCGGGTGAGCAGTTCTTC.

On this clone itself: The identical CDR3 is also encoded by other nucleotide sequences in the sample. CDR3 in DNA: TGTGCCAGCAGGACAGGGGATGGCTACACCTTC. As protein: CASRTGDGYTF. This sequence joins TRBV27 and TRBJ1-2, with 8 bases that match TRBD1. The CDR3 contains 11 residues. V lost 6 bases and J lost 6; bases outside the gene matches: 0. CDR1 and CDR2 (germline): MNHEY, SMNVEV (reference sequence).

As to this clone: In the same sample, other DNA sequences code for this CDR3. CDR3: CASSPGTNEQYF. DNA for the CDR3: TGTGCCAGCTCACCCGGGACTAACGAGCAGTACTTC. J is TRBJ2-7 and V is TRBV18; 7 bases fit TRBD2. Germline CDR1 and CDR2: KGHSH and LQKENI. The trim removed 3 bases at V and 5 bases at J, leaving 1 base unmatched. CDR3 length equals 12 residues.

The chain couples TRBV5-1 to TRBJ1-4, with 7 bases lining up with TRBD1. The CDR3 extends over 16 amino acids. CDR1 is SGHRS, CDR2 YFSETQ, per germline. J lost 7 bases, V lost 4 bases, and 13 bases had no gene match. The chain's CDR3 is CASSVTGTANVEKLFF. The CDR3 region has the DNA TGCGCCAGCAGCGTTACCGGGACAGCGAATGTTGAAAAACTGTTTTTT.

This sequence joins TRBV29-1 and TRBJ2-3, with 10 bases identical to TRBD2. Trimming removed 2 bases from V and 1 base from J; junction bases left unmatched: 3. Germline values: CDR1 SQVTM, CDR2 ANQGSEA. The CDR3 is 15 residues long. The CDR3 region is CSVELAGGRTDTQYF. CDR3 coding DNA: TGCAGCGTTGAATTAGCGGGGGGCCGCACAGATACGCAGTATTTT.

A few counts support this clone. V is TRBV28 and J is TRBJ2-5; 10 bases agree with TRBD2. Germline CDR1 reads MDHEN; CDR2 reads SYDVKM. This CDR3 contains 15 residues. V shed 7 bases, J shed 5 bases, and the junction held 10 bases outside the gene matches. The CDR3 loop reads CASIPLAGRRETQYF. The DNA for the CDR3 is TGTGCCAGCATCCCACTAGCGGGGCGCCGGGAGACCCAGTACTTC.

This chain's CDR3 is CASHELSINEQYF. DNA for the CDR3: TGCGCCAGCCACGAGCTAAGTATCAACGAGCAGTACTTC. The genes are TRBV5-1 and TRBJ2-7; D gene ambiguous. This CDR3 region has 13 residues. V dropped 7 bases and J dropped 5 bases, with 16 bases sitting between them. Germline-derived CDR1 and CDR2 are SGHRS and YFSETQ. Complete variable domain (other parts from reference TRBV5-1 and TRBJ2-7): KAGVTQTPRYLIKTRGQQVTLSCSPISGHRSVSWYQQTPGQGLQFLFEYFSETQRNKGNFPGRFSGRQFSNSRSEMNVSTLELGDSALYLCASHELSINEQYFGPGTRLTVT.